Below, 22 T cell receptor beta chains from the same sample are listed, as sequenced in a study of shared clonotypes between healthy human individuals. This table comes from immunoSEQ multiplex PCR, and its TCRdb copy is limited to in-frame clones, with some not included. The repertoire consists of roughly 2.4 million clones, with about 94% occurring once and the leading ten covering around 0.13%. Source material: naive CD4+ T cells sorted from blood. Indicated subset: CD45RA+ positively selected. The receptors derive from a man aged 18 to 29 in good health.

The CDR3 sequence is CASRLQGGNTEAFF. The CDR3 nucleotides read TGTGCCAGTCGCCTACAGGGTGGGAACACTGAAGCTTTCTTT. The V gene is TRBV28, the J gene TRBJ1-1, with D tentatively TRBD1 (6 bases). CDR1 is MDHEN and CDR2 is SYDVKM in the germline V gene. V was cut by 9 bases and J by 1 base, with 15 bases left in between. The CDR3 consists of 14 residues.

This clone was seen a single time. The sample has other DNA sequences that encode this CDR3 too. The genes are TRBV7-9 and TRBJ1-1, with D possibly being TRBD1 (5 bases). The germline V gene encodes CDR1 SEHNR and CDR2 FQNEAQ (reference sequence). Trimming shortened V by 1 base and J by 3 bases, and 9 bases separated the two germline ends. The CDR3 loop spans 14 amino acids. The DNA for the CDR3 is TGTGCCAGCAGCTTAGGGGGCGGTTACACTGAAGCTTTCTTT. It translates to CASSLGGGYTEAFF.

The gene calls are TRBV29-1 and TRBJ2-1, with D possibly matching TRBD1 (5 bases). Per germline, CDR1 SQVTM and CDR2 ANQGSEA. Trimming took off 2 bases at V and 0 bases at J, with 11 bases between the two ends. This CDR3 contains 15 residues. CDR3 nucleotides: TGCAGCGTTGAAACGCCCGACAGCTCCTACAATGAGCAGTTCTTC. It specifies CSVETPDSSYNEQFF.

This clone showed up just a few times. V gene TRBV30 combines with J gene TRBJ2-2; D is ambiguous. CDR1 GTSNPN and CDR2 SVGIG come from the germline V gene (reference sequence). V dropped 4 bases and J dropped 8 bases, with 14 bases sitting between them. The CDR3 is 13 residues long. In nucleotides, the CDR3 is TGTGCCTGGATGGCGGTTACGAGGGGGGAGCTGTTTTTT. Translating it yields CAWMAVTRGELFF.

The chain has TRBV5-1 and TRBJ2-1; D possibly uses TRBD1 or TRBD2 (6 bases each). Trimming pared 0 bases from V and 7 bases from J, leaving 14 bases between. The CDR3 spans 15 residues. Germline V gene sequence: CDR1 SGHRS, CDR2 YFSETQ. CDR3 protein: CASSLVAGQGNEQFF. CDR3 nucleotide sequence: TGCGCCAGCAGCTTGGTGGCGGGACAAGGGAATGAGCAGTTCTTC.

The chain joins TRBV6-1 to TRBJ2-1; TRBD2 matches 13 bases. Germline assignment: CDR1 MNHNS and CDR2 SASEGT. The J segment lost 7 bases and the V segment lost 6 bases, leaving 3 bases of the junction unmatched. The CDR3 runs to 14 residues. CDR3 sequence reads: CASSGLAGVNEQFF. The CDR3 DNA reads TGTGCCAGCAGCGGACTAGCGGGAGTTAATGAGCAGTTCTTC.

The chain joins TRBV10-2 to TRBJ1-5; D is ambiguous. The V gene's germline CDR1 is WSHSY and CDR2 SAAADI. The germline V and J ends were trimmed by 2 bases and 2 bases, with 13 bases remaining between them. The CDR3 consists of 16 residues. CDR3 sequence (DNA): TGCGCCAGCAGTGAGGCCGGTCGGATGGGCAATCAGCCCCAGCATTTT. This encodes CASSEAGRMGNQPQHF.

CDR3 coding DNA: TGCGCCACAGCGGCAGGGGTTCTCACTGAAGCTTTCTTT. It translates to CATAAGVLTEAFF. The J gene is TRBJ1-1, the V gene TRBV5-1, with a weak D call TRBD1 (6 bases). The CDR3 contains 13 residues. V lost 9 bases and J 4 bases, leaving 16 bases between the germline ends. Germline V gene lookup returns CDR1 SGHRS and CDR2 YFSETQ.

A note on this clone: Possible read error: a much larger clone is one base away. Distinct nucleotide sequences in the sample also encode this CDR3. The chain couples TRBV7-3 to TRBJ1-2; a weak D match, TRBD1 (6 bases). The CDR3 sequence is 12 residues long. The V end was cut by 4 bases, the J end by 4 bases, with 7 bases between. From germline, CDR1 is SGHTA and CDR2 FQGTGA. DNA of the CDR3: TGTGCCAGCAGCTCGGACAGCTATGGCTACACCTTC. Translated, it gives CASSSDSYGYTF.

This sequence joins TRBV5-4 and TRBJ2-5; weak D call: TRBD1 (5 bases). This CDR3 region has 16 residues. Trimming took off 0 bases at V and 2 bases at J, with 14 bases between the two ends. Looked up from germline, CDR1 is SGHNT and CDR2 is YYREEE (reference sequence). In DNA, the CDR3 is TGTGCCAGCAGCTTGGCCGGCCAGGGATGGCAAGAGACCCAGTACTTC. Its translation: CASSLAGQGWQETQYF.

This chain connects TRBV9 to TRBJ2-2, with TRBD2 matching 8 bases. The V and J ends lost 0 bases and 7 bases, in that order; junction bases with no gene match: 2. CDR1 and CDR2 from the germline V gene are SGDLS and YYNGEE. The CDR3 extends over 14 amino acids. In DNA, the CDR3 is TGTGCCAGCAGCGTAGCCAGCGGGAGCGGGGAGCTGTTTTTT. Translated, it gives CASSVASGSGELFF.

CDR3 nucleotides: TGTGCCAGCAGCCCCCTGACCCTTACAGATACGCAGTATTTT. Translated: CASSPLTLTDTQYF. The V gene is TRBV9, the J gene TRBJ2-3; D not resolved. Trimming stripped 4 bases from V and 3 bases from J, with 12 bases between. The germline V gene encodes CDR1 SGDLS and CDR2 YYNGEE. The CDR3 has 14 residues.

The J gene is TRBJ2-1, the V gene TRBV7-9; the D gene is possibly TRBD2 (5 bases). This CDR3 contains 13 residues. Germline-derived CDR1 and CDR2 are SEHNR and FQNEAQ (reference sequence). Trimming took 6 bases from V and 4 from J, leaving 10 bases between them. The DNA of the CDR3 is TGTGCCAGCAGAAGGACTGAGTACAATGAGCAGTTCTTC. It yields the protein CASRRTEYNEQFF.

V is TRBV12-5 and J is TRBJ1-2; D is uncertain. V dropped 0 bases and J dropped 4 bases, with 15 bases sitting between them. This CDR3 contains 16 residues. Germline lookup yields CDR1 LGHNT and CDR2 FRNRAP. CDR3 region: CASGLVLAETFYGYTF. CDR3 in DNA: TGTGCTAGTGGTTTGGTACTGGCAGAGACCTTCTATGGCTACACCTTC. The full variable domain, with the rest looked up from reference TRBV12-5 and TRBJ1-2, is DARVTQTPRHKVTEMGQEVTMRCQPILGHNTVFWYRQTMMQGLELLAYFRNRAPLDDSGMPKDRFSAEMPDATLATLKIQPSEPRDSAVYFCASGLVLAETFYGYTFGSGTRLTVV.

The chain has TRBV5-1 and TRBJ1-1; TRBD1 is a possible D gene (5 bases). CDR1 SGHRS and CDR2 YFSETQ come from the germline V gene. Trimming took off 0 bases at V and 2 bases at J, with 11 bases between the two ends. This CDR3 has 15 residues. DNA for the CDR3: TGCGCCAGCAGCTTGGTGGGCAGGGTTAACACTGAAGCTTTCTTT. It translates to CASSLVGRVNTEAFF.

This clone appeared once. The chain employs TRBV5-1 and TRBJ2-7; D might be TRBD1 (5 bases). Germline lookup yields CDR1 SGHRS and CDR2 YFSETQ. The CDR3 is made up of 14 amino acids. Trimming left V 8 bases short and J 4 bases short, with 19 bases between. CDR3 in amino acids: CASTKTESPYEQYF. The CDR3 DNA reads TGCGCCAGTACGAAGACAGAAAGTCCTTACGAGCAGTACTTC.

The rearrangement joins TRBV5-1 to TRBJ2-7; no reliable D call. The V end was cut by 7 bases, the J end by 7 bases, with 15 bases between. The CDR3 length is 12 residues. Looked up from germline, CDR1 is SGHRS and CDR2 is YFSETQ. The CDR3 sequence is CASAWDTTEQYF. The CDR3 nucleotides read TGCGCCAGCGCGTGGGATACCACGGAGCAGTACTTC.

The J gene is TRBJ1-1, the V gene TRBV11-2; the D gene is possibly TRBD1 (5 bases). The CDR3 has 15 residues. The V and J ends lost 4 bases and 0 bases respectively, with 12 bases between them. Germline V gene sequence: CDR1 SGHAT, CDR2 FQNNGV. The CDR3 spells CASSSLGTVNTEAFF. The CDR3 region has the DNA TGTGCCAGCAGCTCACTCGGGACGGTGAACACTGAAGCTTTCTTT.

This clone has only one observation. This rearrangement joins TRBV5-1 to TRBJ2-3; D possibly corresponds to TRBD2 (5 bases). V was pared by 4 bases and J by 3 bases, with 9 bases between. The CDR3 sequence is 13 residues long. Germline assignment: CDR1 SGHRS and CDR2 YFSETQ. CDR3 residues: CASSAGMTDTQYF. DNA of the CDR3: TGCGCCAGCAGCGCGGGCATGACAGATACGCAGTATTTT.

In its sample, this clone was seen once. The chain is built from TRBV19 and TRBJ1-4, with TRBD1 as a possible D gene (5 bases). CDR3 length: 14 residues. From germline, CDR1 is LNHDA and CDR2 SQIVND (reference sequence). V lost 6 bases, J lost 0 bases, and 8 bases lay in between. The CDR3 region is CASRDITTNEKLFF. The CDR3 nucleotides are TGTGCCAGTAGGGACATCACAACTAATGAAAAACTGTTTTTT.

The chain couples TRBV9 to TRBJ1-2; 7 bases map to TRBD1. Germline V gene data show CDR1 as SGDLS and CDR2 as YYNGEE. Losses at the gene ends were 0 bases for V and 1 base for J; bases not matched to a gene: 6. There are 16 residues in the CDR3. This CDR3 is CASSVAGGTDNYGYTF. The CDR3 DNA reads as TGTGCCAGCAGCGTAGCGGGGGGGACAGATAACTATGGCTACACCTTC.

This clone was detected a few times. The rearrangement joins TRBV19 to TRBJ2-5, with a possible D match to TRBD2 (6 bases). The germline CDR1 and CDR2 sequences are LNHDA and SQIVND (reference sequence). Trimming took off 3 bases at V and 3 bases at J, with 8 bases between the two ends. The CDR3 has 13 residues. The CDR3: CASSIPGEETQYF. CDR3 DNA sequence: TGTGCCAGTAGTATTCCGGGGGAAGAGACCCAGTACTTC.